The source of this TCR beta chain is a study of cytomegalovirus exposure and HLA in healthy donors. TCRdb's table, derived via immunoSEQ multiplex PCR, lists solely in-frame clones and lacks some. The table includes roughly 200,000 clones, 80% to 85% detected once. The CDR3 sequence is 11 residues long. Germline lookup yields CDR1 SQVTM and CDR2 ANQGSEA. The V and J ends lost 6 bases and 4 bases respectively, with 8 bases between them. Comments on this clone: Its specificity is not known.

Study-level results: The study labeled fewer than 200 TCR beta chains cytomegalovirus-associated. A classifier reportedly called cytomegalovirus status with high sensitivity and specificity. According to a subsequent analysis, TCR clusters from the first cohort were inclined to appear together in the 120 validation repertoires.

Sequencing was done on a sample of PBMCs. V gene TRBV29-1 combines with J gene TRBJ2-3; the D is unclear. This TCR derives from a woman younger than 30 in good health and CMV-seropositive. CDR3 protein: CSVQTADTQYF. As DNA, the CDR3 is TGCAGCGTCCAGACTGCAGATACGCAGTATTTT.